The clone carrying this T cell receptor (beta chain) was observed a few times. TCRdb reprocessed the RT-PCR reads via MiXCR and lists one record per CDR3 protein. The sample holds about 170,000 distinct CDR3 sequences, approximately 12% seen once. Per the germline V gene, CDR1 is MGHDK and CDR2 is SYGVNS. This CDR3 has 13 residues. Trimming removed 7 bases from V and 6 bases from J, with 13 bases in between. This sample was taken from a study of response to subunit inactivated influenza vaccine. The sample was also linked to a second study, of T cells expressing NK-cell markers. Turning to that study: Generation of TCR beta cDNA was performed by 5'RACE template switching incorporating UMIs. The study sequenced eight donors, seven HCMV-seropositive and one seronegative. About 1.0-8% of CD8+ T cells in about six donors belonged to dominant NKG2C+ clonotypes. Whether expanded NKG2C+ T cell clones were HCMV specific stayed uncertain.

The sequencing here drew on CD8+ T cells sorted from PBMCs, taken 11 to 12 days after vaccination. This chain links TRBV25-1 with TRBJ2-1; possibly TRBD1 for D (5 bases). The sequence was obtained from a man aged 50 to 59 who received an inactivated influenza vaccine. The CDR3 bases are TGTGCCAGCAAAGGGGCAGGGATCAATGAGCAGTTCTTC. Its translation: CASKGAGINEQFF. The whole variable domain, remainder taken from reference TRBV25-1 and TRBJ2-1, is EADIYQTPRYLVIGTGKKITLECSQTMGHDKMYWYQQDPGMELHLIHYSYGVNSTEKGDLSSESTVSRIRTEHFPLTLESARPSHTSQYLCASKGAGINEQFFGPGTRLTVL.